A selection of T cell receptor beta chains follows, all from one sample in a study of T cells in Graves' hyperthyroidism and ophthalmopathy. TCRdb redid the calling of the multiplex PCR reads with MiXCR, one entry per CDR3 protein. The repertoire holds about 300,000 distinct CDR3 sequences, with about an eighth as singletons. Sequenced material: blood. The receptor source for this set is a woman under 40 with Graves' hyperthyroidism that later progressed to Graves' ophthalmopathy. Both conserved end residues are part of each CDR3. A D gene is named only where the DNA matches it firmly. Part of the rows lack a size; the others show once, few, many or a class for expanded clones.

d_call j_call v_call clone_size cdr3_length cdr3_nt cdr3_aa
TRBD2 TRBJ2-7 TRBV27 many 18 TGTGCCAGCACCATTCATCCTCCCGGGACTAGCGGGCCTTACGAGCAGTACTTC CASTIHPPGTSGPYEQYF
. TRBJ1-1 TRBV20-1 many 14 TGCAGTGCCAAGGTACTGCAGGTGAACACTGAAGCTTTCTTT CSAKVLQVNTEAFF
. TRBJ2-5 TRBV18 many 16 TGTGCCAGCTCACTATCGGGCACGGGAGTGCGAGAGACCCAGTACTTC CASSLSGTGVRETQYF
. TRBJ1-1 TRBV7-9 many 13 TGTGCCAGCAGCTTGTTCCCGAACACTGAAGCTTTCTTT CASSLFPNTEAFF
. TRBJ1-5 TRBV3-1 many 17 TGTGCCAGCAGCCACGCGGCCGGGACGGAGCCTCATCAGCCCCAGCATTTT CASSHAAGTEPHQPQHF
. TRBJ2-1 TRBV6-1 many 13 TGTGCCAGCAGTGAATGGGCGTGGGATGAGCAGTTCTTC CASSEWAWDEQFF
TRBD1 TRBJ1-1 TRBV12-3/TRBV12-4 many 14 TGTGCCAGCACCAGGGACAGGGTGAACACTGAAGCTTTCTTT CASTRDRVNTEAFF
TRBD1 TRBJ2-7 TRBV20-1 many 12 TGCAGTGCTGACAGGGGGTCCTACGAGCAGTACTTC CSADRGSYEQYF
. TRBJ1-2 TRBV7-2 many 15 TGTGCCAGCAGCCCGCGACAGGACACTAACTATGGCTACACCTTC CASSPRQDTNYGYTF
TRBD2 TRBJ2-1 TRBV11-1 many 16 TGTGCCAGCAGCCCGCCCGGGACTAGCGGCAACAATGAGCAGTTCTTC CASSPPGTSGNNEQFF
TRBD1 TRBJ2-3 TRBV12-3/TRBV12-4 many 14 TGTGCCAGCAGTTCCGACAGGGTACGCGATACGCAGTATTTT CASSSDRVRDTQYF
TRBD2 TRBJ2-1 TRBV20-1 once 14 TGCAGTGCCGAAGCGGGAGGGGCCTACAATGAGCAGTTCTTC CSAEAGGAYNEQFF
TRBD2 TRBJ2-7 TRBV6-1 many 18 TGTGCCAGCAGTACACTAGAGCGGGAGGGCAACCGCCCCTACGAGCAGTACTTC CASSTLEREGNRPYEQYF
. TRBJ2-2 TRBV30 . 15 TGTGCCTGGAGTGTAGGTAGGGTTGGCACCGGGGAGCTGTTTTTT CAWSVGRVGTGELFF
. TRBJ1-1 TRBV19 many 11 TGTGCCAGTTCCCCCGGACTAGAAGCTTTCTTT CASSPGLEAFF
. TRBJ1-5 TRBV12-3/TRBV12-4 many 15 TGTGCCAGCAGCTGGACAGAAGAAACTAATCAGCCCCAGCATTTT CASSWTEETNQPQHF
TRBD1 TRBJ2-7 TRBV6-1 many 14 TGTGCCAGCAGGGCGGGACAGGGGGCGGCCGAGCAGTACTTC CASRAGQGAAEQYF
TRBD2 TRBJ2-1 TRBV4-3 . 16 TGCGCCAGCAGCCAAGATGGCCTAGCGGGAGCTAATGAGCAGTTCTTC CASSQDGLAGANEQFF
. TRBJ2-2 TRBV7-9 many 16 TGTGCCAGCAGCCCCTCGACCCTTGGGAATCCCGGGGAGCTGTTTTTT CASSPSTLGNPGELFF
TRBD1 TRBJ1-1 TRBV20-1 many 16 TGCAGTGCTAGAGATCTGGCAGGGGGCGCCGGCACTGAAGCTTTCTTT CSARDLAGGAGTEAFF
. TRBJ1-4 TRBV6-5 . 15 TGTGCCAGCAGTTACGGGGGAGGGGGAAAAGAAAAACTGTTTTTT CASSYGGGGKEKLFF
TRBD1 TRBJ1-2 TRBV7-2 many 17 TGTGCCAGCAGCCGACGGTGGAGACAGGGAGGGGACTATGGCTACACCTTC CASSRRWRQGGDYGYTF
. TRBJ2-3 TRBV7-9 many 12 TGTGCCAGCAGCCGGGAGTGGGATACGCAGTATTTT CASSREWDTQYF
. TRBJ1-1 TRBV18 many 15 TGTGCCAGCTCACCAACCGTCGGCGGGAACACTGAAGCTTTCTTT CASSPTVGGNTEAFF
TRBD2 TRBJ2-7 TRBV6-2/TRBV6-3 many 14 TGTGCCAGCGGACTAGCGGGTTACACCTACGAGCAGTACTTC CASGLAGYTYEQYF
. TRBJ1-1 TRBV7-2 many 14 TGTGCCAGCAGCTTAGTCCTGGCGGTGGGTGAAGCTTTCTTT CASSLVLAVGEAFF
. TRBJ2-5 TRBV30 many 15 TGTGCCTGGGGAGGCCCGGCGGTCGCGGTAGAGACCCAGTACTTC CAWGGPAVAVETQYF
. TRBJ2-5 TRBV18 many 12 TGTGCCAGCTCACCAGTTAAAGAGACCCAGTACTTC CASSPVKETQYF
. TRBJ2-7 TRBV20-1 few 12 TGCAGTGTCCGAAGGGCCGGGTCCGAGCAGTACTTC CSVRRAGSEQYF